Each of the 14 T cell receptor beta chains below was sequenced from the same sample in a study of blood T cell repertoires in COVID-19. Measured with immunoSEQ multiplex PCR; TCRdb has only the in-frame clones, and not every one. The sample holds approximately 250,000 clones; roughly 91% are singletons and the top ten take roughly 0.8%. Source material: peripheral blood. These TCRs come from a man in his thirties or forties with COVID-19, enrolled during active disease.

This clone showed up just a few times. CDR3 nucleotide sequence: TGTGCCAGCGATTCGGGGAACGAGCAGTACTTC. Its protein is CASDSGNEQYF. This chain connects TRBV3-1 (or the pseudogene TRBV3-2) to TRBJ2-7; D is possibly TRBD2 (5 bases). Trimming removed 8 bases from V and 5 bases from J, with 10 bases in between. Germline CDR1 reads LGHDT; CDR2 reads YNNKEL (reference sequence). This CDR3 has 11 residues.

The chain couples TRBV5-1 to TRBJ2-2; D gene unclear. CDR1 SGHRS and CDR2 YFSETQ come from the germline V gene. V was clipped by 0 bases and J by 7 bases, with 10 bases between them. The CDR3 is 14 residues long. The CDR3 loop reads CASSLDFRNGELFF. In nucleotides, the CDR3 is TGCGCCAGCAGCTTGGACTTCCGCAACGGGGAGCTGTTTTTT. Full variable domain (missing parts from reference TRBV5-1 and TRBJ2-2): KAGVTQTPRYLIKTRGQQVTLSCSPISGHRSVSWYQQTPGQGLQFLFEYFSETQRNKGNFPGRFSGRQFSNSRSEMNVSTLELGDSALYLCASSLDFRNGELFFGEGSRLTVL.

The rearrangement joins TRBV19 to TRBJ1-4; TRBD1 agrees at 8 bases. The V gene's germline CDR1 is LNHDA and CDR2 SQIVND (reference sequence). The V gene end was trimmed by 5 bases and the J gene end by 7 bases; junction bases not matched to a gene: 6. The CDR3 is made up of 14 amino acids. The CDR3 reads CASSPGQGIEKLFF. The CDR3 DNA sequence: TGTGCCAGTAGTCCAGGACAGGGAATTGAAAAACTGTTTTTT.

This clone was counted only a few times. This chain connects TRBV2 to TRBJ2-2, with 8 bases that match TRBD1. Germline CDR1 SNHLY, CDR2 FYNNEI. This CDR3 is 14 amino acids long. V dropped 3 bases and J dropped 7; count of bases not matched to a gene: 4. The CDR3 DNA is TGTGCCAGCAGTGATGGACAGGGCGTCGGGGAGCTGTTTTTT. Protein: CASSDGQGVGELFF.

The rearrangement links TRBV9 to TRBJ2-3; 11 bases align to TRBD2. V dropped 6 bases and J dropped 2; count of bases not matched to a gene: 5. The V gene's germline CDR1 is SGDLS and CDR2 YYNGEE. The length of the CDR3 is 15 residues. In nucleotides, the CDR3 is TGTGCCAGCAATCTACTAGCGGGGGCCACAGATACGCAGTATTTT. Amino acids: CASNLLAGATDTQYF.

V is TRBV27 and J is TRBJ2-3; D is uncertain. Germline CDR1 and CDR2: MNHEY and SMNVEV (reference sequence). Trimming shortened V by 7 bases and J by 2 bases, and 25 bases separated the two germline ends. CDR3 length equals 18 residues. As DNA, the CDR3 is TGTGCCAGCACTTCGTCCCGCCTCCAGGAAAAACCCACAGATACGCAGTATTTT. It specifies CASTSSRLQEKPTDTQYF.

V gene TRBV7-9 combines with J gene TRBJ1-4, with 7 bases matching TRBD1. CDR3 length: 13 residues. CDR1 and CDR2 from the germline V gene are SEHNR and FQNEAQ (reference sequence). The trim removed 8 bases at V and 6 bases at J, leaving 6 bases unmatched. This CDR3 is CASQTGVDEKLFF. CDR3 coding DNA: TGTGCCAGCCAAACAGGGGTGGATGAAAAACTGTTTTTT.

The CDR3 region has the DNA TGTGCCAGCAGCACCGGGACAGGCCCCGGGGAGCTGTTTTTT. Translated: CASSTGTGPGELFF. This chain joins TRBV7-7 and TRBJ2-2; 8 nucleotides agree with TRBD1. This CDR3 region has 14 residues. Looked up from germline, CDR1 is SSHAT and CDR2 is FNYEAQ (reference sequence). Trimming took 5 bases from V and 6 from J; bases not matched to a gene: 5.

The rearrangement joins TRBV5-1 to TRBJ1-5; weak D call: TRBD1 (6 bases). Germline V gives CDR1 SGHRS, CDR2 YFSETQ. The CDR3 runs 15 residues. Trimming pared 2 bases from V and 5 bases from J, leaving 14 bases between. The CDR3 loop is CASSLTGTMDQPQHF. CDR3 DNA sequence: TGCGCCAGCAGCTTAACAGGGACGATGGATCAGCCCCAGCATTTT.

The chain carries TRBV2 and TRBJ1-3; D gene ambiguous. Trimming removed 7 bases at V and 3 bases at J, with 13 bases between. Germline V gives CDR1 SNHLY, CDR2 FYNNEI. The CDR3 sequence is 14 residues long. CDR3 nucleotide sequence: TGTGCCAGCATTTTTTCCTTAAATGGAAACACCATATATTTT. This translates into CASIFSLNGNTIYF.

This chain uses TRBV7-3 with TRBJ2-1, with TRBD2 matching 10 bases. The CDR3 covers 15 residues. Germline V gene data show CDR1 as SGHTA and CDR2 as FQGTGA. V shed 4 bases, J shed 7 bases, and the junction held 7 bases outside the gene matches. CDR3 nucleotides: TGTGCCAGCAGCTGGACCGGGACTAGCGAGAATGAGCAGTTCTTC. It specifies CASSWTGTSENEQFF.

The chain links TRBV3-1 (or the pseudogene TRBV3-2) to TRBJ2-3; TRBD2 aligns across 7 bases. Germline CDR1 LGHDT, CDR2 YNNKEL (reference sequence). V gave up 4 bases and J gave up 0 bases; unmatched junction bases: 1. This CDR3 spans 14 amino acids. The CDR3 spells CASSREGSTDTQYF. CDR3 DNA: TGTGCCAGCAGCCGGGAGGGTAGCACAGATACGCAGTATTTT.

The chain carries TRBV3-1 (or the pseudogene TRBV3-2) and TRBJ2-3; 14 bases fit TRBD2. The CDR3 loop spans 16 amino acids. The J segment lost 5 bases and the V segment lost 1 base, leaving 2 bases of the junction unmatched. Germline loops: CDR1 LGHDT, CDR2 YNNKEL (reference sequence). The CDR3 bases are TGTGCCAGCAGCCAAGGACTAGCGGGGGGGATAGATACGCAGTATTTT. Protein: CASSQGLAGGIDTQYF.

The CDR3 sequence: CASSDAGGNQPQHF. The DNA of the CDR3 is TGTGCCAGCAGTGACGCGGGTGGCAATCAGCCCCAGCATTTT. The chain carries TRBV6-1 and TRBJ1-5; D is undetermined. With 3 bases removed from V and 2 bases from J, the gap between germline ends came to 8 bases. Germline V gene lookup returns CDR1 MNHNS and CDR2 SASEGT. The CDR3 totals 14 residues.